This T cell receptor beta chain comes out of a study of cytomegalovirus exposure and HLA in healthy donors. Across the whole study: HLA-typed donors were the source of around 77 million unique TCRs held in an early data release.

Researchers ran the PCR with 60 Vbeta and 13 Jbeta primers. Here immunoSEQ multiplex PCR was the method, and the copy in TCRdb shows in-frame clones only, minus some. The table has 120,000 to 150,000 clones, about a tenth seen once; the top ten hold 1.5% to 2%. Notes on this clone: Its antigen is not identified.

Germline V gene sequence: CDR1 MGHRA, CDR2 YSYEKL. With 2 bases removed from V and 5 bases from J, the gap between germline ends came to 6 bases. The CDR3 totals 13 residues. Regarding the study as a whole: The HLA-A and HLA-B alleles of most subjects were reportedly predicted accurately from TCR beta sequences. It was confirmed in vitro that three of the CMV-associated chains were specific for CMV antigens.

This TCR derives from a male donor in good health and CMV-seronegative. The sample consisted of PBMCs. The genes are TRBV4-1 and TRBJ1-4; no firm D call. The CDR3 bases are TGCGCCAGCAGCCAACTCAGGAATGAAAAACTGTTTTTT. Protein sequence: CASSQLRNEKLFF.